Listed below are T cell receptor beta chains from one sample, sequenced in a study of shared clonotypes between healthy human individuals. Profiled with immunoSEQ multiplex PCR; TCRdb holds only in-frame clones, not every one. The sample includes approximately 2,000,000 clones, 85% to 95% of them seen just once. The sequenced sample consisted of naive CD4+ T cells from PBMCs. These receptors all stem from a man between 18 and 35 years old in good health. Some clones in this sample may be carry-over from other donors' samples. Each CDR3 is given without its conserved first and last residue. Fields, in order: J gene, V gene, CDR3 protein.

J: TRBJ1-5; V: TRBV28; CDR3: ASSFTNLQAQH
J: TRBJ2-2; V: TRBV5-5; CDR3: ASSFSHTGELF
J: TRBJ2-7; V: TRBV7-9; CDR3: ASSFAGLAYEQY
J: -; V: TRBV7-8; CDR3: ASSSGREGYEQY
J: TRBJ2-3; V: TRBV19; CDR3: ASSEGATDTQY
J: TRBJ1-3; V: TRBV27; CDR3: ASSLSIPAGWNTIY
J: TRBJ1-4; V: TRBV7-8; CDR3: ASSFDRGYYEKLF
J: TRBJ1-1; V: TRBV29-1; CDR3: SASQGLGTEAF
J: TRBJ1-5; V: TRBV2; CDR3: ASSEWRAGSPPQH
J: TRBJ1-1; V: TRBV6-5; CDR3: ASSSEHGNTEAF
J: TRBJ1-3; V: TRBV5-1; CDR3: ASSLISGTGNTIY
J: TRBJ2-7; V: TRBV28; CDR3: ASSPPRGTGEQY
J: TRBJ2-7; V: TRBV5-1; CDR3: ASSLVPGQGWEQY
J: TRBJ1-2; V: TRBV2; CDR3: ASRGGTAYGYT
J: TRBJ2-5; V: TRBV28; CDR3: ASSGPGAAGFRAKRGQY
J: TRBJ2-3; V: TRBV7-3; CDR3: ASSPGLAGGSDTQY
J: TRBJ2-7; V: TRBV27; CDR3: ASSQGRQGYEQY
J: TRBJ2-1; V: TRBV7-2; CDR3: ASSPPGVGYNEQF
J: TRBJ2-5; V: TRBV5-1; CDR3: ASSEGGVLGETQY
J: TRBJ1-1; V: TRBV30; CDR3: AWSVRQRAVSHEAF
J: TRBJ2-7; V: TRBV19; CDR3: ASSTWGGRPPRTYEQY
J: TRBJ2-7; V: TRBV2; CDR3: ASTLYEQY
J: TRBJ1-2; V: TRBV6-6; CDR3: ASSLTGDKDGYT
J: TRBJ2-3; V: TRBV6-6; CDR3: ASSYPQAGEDTQY
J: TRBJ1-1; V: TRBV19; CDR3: ASSRIGEEAEAF
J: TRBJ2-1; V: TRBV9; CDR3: ASSGTSGRYNEQF
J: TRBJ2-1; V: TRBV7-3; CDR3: ASSPQGLLAYNEQF